The clone carrying this T cell receptor (beta chain) was seen only once. Antigen: not known. This sample is drawn from a study of PD-1 blockade in mismatch repair-deficient tumors. The overall study: Patients had around 11 mismatch repair-deficient cancer types and were previously treated and progressing. General study results and limits: Tumor-resident clones, often undetectable pretreatment in blood, expanded then contracted after pembrolizumab.

Every patient had mismatch repair deficiency by PCR or immunohistochemistry. Three pembrolizumab responders had their TCRs sequenced. Trimming cost V 4 bases and J 4 bases; bases outside gene matches: 3. Germline CDR1 is MNHEY and CDR2 is SMNVEV (reference sequence). The CDR3 sequence is 14 residues long. Clones were read by immunoSEQ multiplex PCR, and TCRdb kept only the in-frame ones, dropping some. The sample contains about 39,000 clones, around 80% of which appear only once. The sample here was PBMCs, taken 38 to 40 weeks after starting pembrolizumab. The TCR sequence derives from an adult with mismatch repair-deficient cancer. The rearrangement uses TRBV27 and TRBJ1-5; 8 bases are a match to TRBD1. The CDR3 region has the DNA TGTGCCAGCAGTTCCGGGACAGGTAATCAGCCCCAGCATTTT. Its protein is CASSSGTGNQPQHF.